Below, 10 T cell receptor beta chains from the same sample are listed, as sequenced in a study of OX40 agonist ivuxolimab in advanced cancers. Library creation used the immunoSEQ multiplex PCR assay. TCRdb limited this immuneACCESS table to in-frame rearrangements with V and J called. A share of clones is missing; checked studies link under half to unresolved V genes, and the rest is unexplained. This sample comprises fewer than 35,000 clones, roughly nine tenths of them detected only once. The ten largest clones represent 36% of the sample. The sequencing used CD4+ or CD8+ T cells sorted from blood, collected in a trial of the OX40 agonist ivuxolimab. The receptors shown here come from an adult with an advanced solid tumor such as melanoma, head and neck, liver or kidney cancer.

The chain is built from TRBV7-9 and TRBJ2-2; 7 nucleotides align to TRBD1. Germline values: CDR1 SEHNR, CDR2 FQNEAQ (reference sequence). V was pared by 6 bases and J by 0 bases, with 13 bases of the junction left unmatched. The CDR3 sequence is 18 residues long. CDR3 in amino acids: CASSSSRLDRPNTGELFF. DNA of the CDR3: TGTGCCAGCAGTTCCAGCCGCCTGGACAGGCCGAACACCGGGGAGCTGTTTTTT.

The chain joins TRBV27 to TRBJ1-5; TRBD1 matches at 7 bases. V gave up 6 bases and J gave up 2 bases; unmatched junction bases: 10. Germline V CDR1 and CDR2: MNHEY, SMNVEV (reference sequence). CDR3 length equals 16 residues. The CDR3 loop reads CASRQRDRDGNQPQHF. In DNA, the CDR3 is TGTGCCAGCAGACAAAGAGACAGGGATGGCAATCAGCCCCAGCATTTT.

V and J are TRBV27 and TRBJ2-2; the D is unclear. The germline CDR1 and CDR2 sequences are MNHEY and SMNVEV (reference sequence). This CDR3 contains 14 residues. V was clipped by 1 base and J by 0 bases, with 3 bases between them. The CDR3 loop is CASSLFPNTGELFF. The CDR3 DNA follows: TGTGCCAGCAGTTTATTCCCGAACACCGGGGAGCTGTTTTTT.

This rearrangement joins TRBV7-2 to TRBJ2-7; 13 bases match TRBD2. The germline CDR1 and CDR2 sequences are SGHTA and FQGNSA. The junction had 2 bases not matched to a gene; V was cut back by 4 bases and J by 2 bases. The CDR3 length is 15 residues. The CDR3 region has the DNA TGTGCCAGCAGCTCCGGGACTAGCGGGACCTACGAGCAGTACTTC. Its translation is CASSSGTSGTYEQYF.

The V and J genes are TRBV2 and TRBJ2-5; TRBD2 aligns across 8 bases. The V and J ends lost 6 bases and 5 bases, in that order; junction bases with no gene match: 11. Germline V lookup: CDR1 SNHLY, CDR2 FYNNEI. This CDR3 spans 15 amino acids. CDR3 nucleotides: TGTGCCAGCAGCGGGTTGCGGGGGGCTTCGGAGACCCAGTACTTC. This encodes CASSGLRGASETQYF. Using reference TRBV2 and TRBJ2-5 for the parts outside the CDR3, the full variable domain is EPEVTQTPSHQVTQMGQEVILRCVPISNHLYFYWYRQILGQKVEFLVSFYNNEISEKSEIFDDQFSVERPDGSNFTLKIRSTKLEDSAMYFCASSGLRGASETQYFGPGTRLLVL.

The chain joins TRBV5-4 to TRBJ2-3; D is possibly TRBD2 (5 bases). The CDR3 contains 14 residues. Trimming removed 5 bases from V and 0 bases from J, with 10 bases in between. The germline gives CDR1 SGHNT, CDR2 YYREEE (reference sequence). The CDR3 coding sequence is TGTGCCAGCAGTGGGGTAGCGAGCACAGATACGCAGTATTTT. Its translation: CASSGVASTDTQYF.

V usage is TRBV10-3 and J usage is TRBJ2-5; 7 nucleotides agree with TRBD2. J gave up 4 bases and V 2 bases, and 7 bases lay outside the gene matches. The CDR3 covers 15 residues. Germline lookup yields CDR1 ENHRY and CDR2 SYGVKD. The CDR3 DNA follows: TGTGCCATCAGTGAGCAGCGGGATAGAGGAGAGACCCAGTACTTC. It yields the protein CAISEQRDRGETQYF.

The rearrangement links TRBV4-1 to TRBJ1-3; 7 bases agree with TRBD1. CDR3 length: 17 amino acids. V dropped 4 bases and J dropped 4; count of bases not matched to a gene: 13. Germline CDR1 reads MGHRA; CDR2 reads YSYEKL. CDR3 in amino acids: CASSRGAEGAGGNTIYF. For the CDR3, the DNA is TGCGCCAGCAGCCGAGGGGCAGAGGGGGCGGGAGGAAACACCATATATTTT.

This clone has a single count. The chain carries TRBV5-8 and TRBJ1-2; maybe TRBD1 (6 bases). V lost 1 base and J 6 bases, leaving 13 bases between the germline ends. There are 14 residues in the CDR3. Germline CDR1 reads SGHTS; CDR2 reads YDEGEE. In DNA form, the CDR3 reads TGTGCCAGCAGCTTGATCAGGGGCTTCGATGGCTACACCTTC. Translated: CASSLIRGFDGYTF.

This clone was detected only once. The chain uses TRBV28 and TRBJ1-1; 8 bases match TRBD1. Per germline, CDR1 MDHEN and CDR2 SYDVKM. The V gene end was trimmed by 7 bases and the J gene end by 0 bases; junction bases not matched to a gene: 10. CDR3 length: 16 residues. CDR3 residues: CASTWGTGHMNTEAFF. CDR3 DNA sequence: TGTGCCAGCACCTGGGGGACAGGACACATGAACACTGAAGCTTTCTTT.